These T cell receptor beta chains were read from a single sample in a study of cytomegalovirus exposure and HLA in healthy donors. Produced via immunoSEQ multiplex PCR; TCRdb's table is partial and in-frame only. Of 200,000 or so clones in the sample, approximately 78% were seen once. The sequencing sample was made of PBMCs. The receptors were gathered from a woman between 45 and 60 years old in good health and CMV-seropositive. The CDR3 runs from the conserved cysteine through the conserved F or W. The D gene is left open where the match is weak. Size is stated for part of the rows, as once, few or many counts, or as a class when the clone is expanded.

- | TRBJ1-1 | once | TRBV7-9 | CASSSLDRMKPRNAFF | TGTGCCAGCAGCTCCCTAGACAGAATGAAACCTAGAAATGCTTTCTTT
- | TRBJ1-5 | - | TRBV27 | CASSVQSGGNQPQHF | TGTGCCAGCAGTGTCCAGTCGGGAGGCAATCAGCCCCAGCATTTT
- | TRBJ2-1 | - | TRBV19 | CASSEDSGYNEQFF | TGTGCCAGTAGCGAGGATAGCGGTTACAATGAGCAGTTCTTC
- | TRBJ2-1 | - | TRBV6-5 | CASSYDGHEQFF | TGTGCCAGCAGTTACGATGGGCATGAGCAGTTCTTC
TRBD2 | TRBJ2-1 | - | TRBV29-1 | CSVASGAYNEQFF | TGCAGCGTTGCTAGCGGGGCGTACAATGAGCAGTTCTTC
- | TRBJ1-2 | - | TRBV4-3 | CASSQDRRGGGGYTF | TGCGCCAGCAGCCAAGATCGGAGGGGCGGTGGTGGCTACACCTTC
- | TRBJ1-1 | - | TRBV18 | CASSPSRVNTEAFF | TGTGCCAGCTCACCTAGCAGGGTGAACACTGAAGCTTTCTTT
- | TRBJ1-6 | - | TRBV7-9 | CASSLPIKGSPLHF | TGTGCCAGCAGCTTACCTATAAAGGGGTCACCCCTCCACTTT
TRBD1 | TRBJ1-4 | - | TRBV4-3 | CASSQGQGGNEKLFF | TGCGCCAGCAGCCAAGGACAGGGGGGTAATGAAAAACTGTTTTTT
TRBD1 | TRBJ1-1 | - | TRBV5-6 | CASSLRSTGGTEAFF | TGTGCCAGCAGCTTGAGGTCTACAGGGGGAACTGAAGCTTTCTTT
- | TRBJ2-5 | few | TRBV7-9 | CASSVGGGRLETQYF | TGTGCCAGCAGCGTAGGAGGGGGCAGGTTGGAGACCCAGTACTTC
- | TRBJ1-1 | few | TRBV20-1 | CSARSHEEAFF | TGCAGTGCTAGAAGTCATGAGGAAGCTTTCTTT
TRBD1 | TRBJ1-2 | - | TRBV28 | CASSFLGTGHYGYTF | TGTGCCAGCAGTTTCCTTGGGACAGGCCACTATGGCTACACCTTC
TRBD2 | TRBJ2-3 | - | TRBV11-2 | CASTLAGGRLTDTQYF | TGTGCCAGCACCCTAGCGGGAGGGCGACTCACAGATACGCAGTATTTT
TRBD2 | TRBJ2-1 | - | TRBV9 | CASSVGSSGAWDEQFF | TGTGCCAGCAGCGTAGGTTCTAGCGGGGCCTGGGATGAGCAGTTCTTC
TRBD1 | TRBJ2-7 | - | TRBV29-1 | CSVIQGGEQYF | TGCAGCGTTATACAGGGGGGCGAGCAGTACTTC
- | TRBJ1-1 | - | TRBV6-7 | CASRQENTEAFF | TGTGCCAGCAGACAGGAGAACACTGAAGCTTTCTTT
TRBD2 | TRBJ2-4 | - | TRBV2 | CASSWGLAGTKNSQYF | TGTGCCAGCAGTTGGGGACTAGCGGGTACCAAAAACAGTCAGTACTTC
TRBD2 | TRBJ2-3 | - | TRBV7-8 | CASSRLAGARTDTQYF | TGTGCCAGCAGCCGACTAGCGGGGGCCCGCACAGATACGCAGTATTTT
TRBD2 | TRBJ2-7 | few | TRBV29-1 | CSVLPTSGGPYEQYF | TGCAGCGTTCTCCCTACTAGCGGGGGCCCCTACGAGCAGTACTTC
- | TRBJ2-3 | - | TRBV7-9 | CASSPTTSTDTQYF | TGTGCCAGCAGCCCCACGACTAGCACAGATACGCAGTATTTT
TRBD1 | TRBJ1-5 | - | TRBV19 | CASSRQGNNQPQHF | TGTGCCAGTAGTCGACAGGGGAACAATCAGCCCCAGCATTTT
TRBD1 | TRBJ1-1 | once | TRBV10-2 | CASTITGGHTEAFF | TGCGCCAGCACTATCACAGGGGGCCATACTGAAGCTTTCTTT
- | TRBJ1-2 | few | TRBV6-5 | CASSSQANYGYTF | TGTGCCAGCAGTTCACAGGCTAACTATGGCTACACCTTC
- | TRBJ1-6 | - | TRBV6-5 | CASSYSRGSSPLHF | TGTGCCAGCAGTTACTCAAGGGGTTCATCACCCCTCCACTTT
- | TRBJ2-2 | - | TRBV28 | CASRVQGHTGELFF | TGTGCCAGCAGGGTCCAGGGTCACACCGGGGAGCTGTTTTTT
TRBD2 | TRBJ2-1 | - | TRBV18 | CASSLLAPGGNEQFF | TGTGCCAGCTCACTACTAGCGCCGGGCGGCAATGAGCAGTTCTTC
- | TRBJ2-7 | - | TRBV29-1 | CSVAPTGGKSYEQYF | TGCAGCGTTGCACCGACGGGGGGCAAGTCCTACGAGCAGTACTTC
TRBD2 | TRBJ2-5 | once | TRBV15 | CATSRVTSGGLKTQYF | TGTGCCACCAGCAGGGTTACTAGCGGGGGGTTGAAGACCCAGTACTTC
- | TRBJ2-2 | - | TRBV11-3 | CASSFSGVGTGELFF | TGTGCCAGCAGCTTCTCGGGAGTGGGCACCGGGGAGCTGTTTTTT
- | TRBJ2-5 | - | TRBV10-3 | CAISARGETQYF | TGTGCCATCAGTGCTAGGGGGGAGACCCAGTACTTC
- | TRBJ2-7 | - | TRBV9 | CASSPGLASSYEQYF | TGTGCCAGCAGCCCAGGGTTGGCTAGCTCCTACGAGCAGTACTTC
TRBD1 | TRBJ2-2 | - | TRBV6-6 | CATNSQGASGELFF | TGTGCCACTAATTCACAGGGGGCCTCCGGGGAGCTGTTTTTT
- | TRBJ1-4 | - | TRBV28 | CASRQDRVNEKLFF | TGTGCCAGTCGACAGGACCGAGTAAATGAAAAACTGTTTTTT
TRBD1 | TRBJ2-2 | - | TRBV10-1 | CASSESKGQGNTGELFF | TGCGCCAGCAGTGAGTCGAAGGGACAGGGAAACACCGGGGAGCTGTTTTTT
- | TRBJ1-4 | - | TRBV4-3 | CASSHGSQVTNEKLFF | TGCGCCAGCAGCCACGGCAGCCAGGTGACTAATGAAAAACTGTTTTTT
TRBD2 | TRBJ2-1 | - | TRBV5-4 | CASSGGLAGGGNGQFF | TGTGCCAGCAGCGGGGGACTAGCGGGAGGGGGAAATGGGCAGTTCTTC
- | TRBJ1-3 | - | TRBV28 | CASTVGNTIYF | TGTGCCAGCACGGTTGGAAACACCATATATTTT
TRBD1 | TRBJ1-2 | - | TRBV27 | CASSPKPGQTLNTF | TGTGCCAGCAGTCCGAAACCGGGACAGACACTTAACACCTTC
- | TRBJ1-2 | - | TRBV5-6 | CASSTEEGWYGYTF | TGTGCCAGCAGCACCGAGGAGGGCTGGTATGGCTACACCTTC
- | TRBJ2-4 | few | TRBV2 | CASSEREGKNIQYF | TGTGCCAGCAGTGAACGTGAGGGCAAAAACATTCAGTACTTC
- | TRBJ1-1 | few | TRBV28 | CASTSHEGSDTEAFF | TGTGCCAGCACCTCCCATGAGGGTTCGGACACTGAAGCTTTCTTT
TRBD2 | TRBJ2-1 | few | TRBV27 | CASTLTSGRVRNEQFF | TGTGCCAGCACCCTGACTAGCGGGAGGGTTCGCAATGAGCAGTTCTTC
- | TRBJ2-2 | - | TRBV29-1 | CSVEEQTVPNTGELFF | TGCAGCGTTGAGGAACAGACCGTACCGAACACCGGGGAGCTGTTTTTT
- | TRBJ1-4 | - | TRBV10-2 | CALGGCGVPEKLFF | TGCGCCTTGGGGGGATGTGGGGTTCCCGAAAAACTGTTTTTT
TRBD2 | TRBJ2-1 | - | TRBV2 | CASSETSGGAYNEQFF | TGTGCCAGCAGTGAAACTAGCGGGGGAGCCTACAATGAGCAGTTCTTC
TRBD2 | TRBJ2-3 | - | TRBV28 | CASTELAVRHGTQYF | TGTGCCAGCACTGAACTAGCGGTTAGGCATGGTACGCAGTATTTT
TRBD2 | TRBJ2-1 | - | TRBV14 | CASSQTSGGYNEQFF | TGTGCCAGCAGCCAAACTAGCGGGGGGTACAATGAGCAGTTCTTC
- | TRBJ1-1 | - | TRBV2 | CASSNTGSGAFF | TGTGCCAGCAGTAACACAGGTAGTGGAGCTTTCTTT
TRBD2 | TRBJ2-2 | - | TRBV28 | CASSFPPGLGPTRGKLFF | TGTGCCAGCAGTTTCCCGCCGGGACTAGGCCCCACTCGAGGCAAGCTGTTTTTT
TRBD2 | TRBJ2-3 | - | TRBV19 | CASSIDGAGVLEVTQYF | TGTGCCAGTAGTATAGATGGAGCGGGGGTCCTTGAAGTTACGCAGTATTTT
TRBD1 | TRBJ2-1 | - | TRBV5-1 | CASSLSGGGNEQFF | TGCGCCAGCAGCTTGTCAGGGGGTGGCAATGAGCAGTTCTTC
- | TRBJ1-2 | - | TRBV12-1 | CASSFGETGGSGYTF | TGTGCCAGCAGCTTTGGGGAGACAGGGGGTTCGGGCTACACCTTC
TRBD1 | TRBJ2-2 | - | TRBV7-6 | CASSLAGTGGHGELFF | TGTGCCAGCAGCTTAGCCGGGACAGGGGGCCACGGGGAGCTGTTTTTT
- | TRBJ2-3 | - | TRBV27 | CASSFSTDPSTDTQYF | TGTGCCAGCAGTTTCTCAACAGACCCTAGCACAGATACGCAGTATTTT
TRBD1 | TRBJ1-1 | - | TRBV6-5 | CASNRDRRGTEAFF | TGTGCCAGCAATAGGGACAGGCGGGGCACTGAAGCTTTCTTT
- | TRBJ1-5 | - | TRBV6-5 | CASSRDRNQPQHF | TGTGCCAGCAGCCGGGATCGTAATCAGCCCCAGCATTTT
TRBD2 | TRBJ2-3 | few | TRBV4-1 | CASSRSRGGASTDTQYF | TGCGCCAGCAGCCGCTCACGCGGGGGGGCGAGCACAGATACGCAGTATTTT
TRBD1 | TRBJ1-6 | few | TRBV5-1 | CASSLGFVQGSSYNSPLHF | TGCGCCAGCAGCTTGGGGTTCGTACAGGGGTCGTCCTATAATTCACCCCTCCACTTT